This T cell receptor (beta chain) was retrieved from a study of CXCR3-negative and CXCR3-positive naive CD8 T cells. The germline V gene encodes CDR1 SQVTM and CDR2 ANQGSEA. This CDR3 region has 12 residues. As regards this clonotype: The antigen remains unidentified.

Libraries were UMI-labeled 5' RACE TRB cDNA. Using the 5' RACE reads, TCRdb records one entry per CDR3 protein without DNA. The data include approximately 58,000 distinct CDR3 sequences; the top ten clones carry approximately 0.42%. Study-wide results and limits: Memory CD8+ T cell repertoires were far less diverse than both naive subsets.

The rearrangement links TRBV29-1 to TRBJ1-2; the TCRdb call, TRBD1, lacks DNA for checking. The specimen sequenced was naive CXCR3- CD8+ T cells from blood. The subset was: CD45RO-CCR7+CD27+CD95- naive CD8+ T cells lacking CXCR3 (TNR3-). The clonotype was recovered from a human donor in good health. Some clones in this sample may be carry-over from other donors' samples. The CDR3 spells CSVEGGSYGYTF.